Each of the 5 T cell receptor beta chains below was sequenced from the same sample in a study of shared clonotypes between healthy human individuals (TCRdb year 2020). For the CD8 naive samples, CD45RO-negative cells were positively selected for CCR7, yielding a CD45RA+CCR7+ population from which TemRA cells were excluded. To prepare the library, the immunoSEQ multiplex PCR assay was applied. TCRdb took over this immuneACCESS table, retaining in-frame rearrangements with V and J assigned. Such tables are incomplete; in checked studies, under half of the missing clones stem from an unresolved V gene, and the remainder is unexplained. Recorded for this sample are some 2,100,000 clones; about 92% of them occurred a single time. Together, the top ten hold around 1.7% of the sample. Specimen: naive CD8+ T cells from PBMCs. The sample's cell subset or site label, decoded: CD45RA+CCR7+. The receptors derive from a man aged 18 to 29 in good health. Some clones in this sample may be carry-over from other donors' samples.

In DNA, the CDR3 is TGTGCCAGCAGCCAAGCCGGGACTAGCAGGTTTGAGCAGTTCTTC. It is translated as CASSQAGTSRFEQFF. This chain links TRBV14 with TRBJ2-1, with 9 positions matching TRBD2. This CDR3 has 15 amino acids. Germline V lookup: CDR1 SGHDN, CDR2 FVKESK. Trimming cost V 1 base and J 9 bases; bases outside gene matches: 7.

CDR3 loop: CASSERGGNTIYF. The CDR3 bases are TGTGCCAGCAGTGAAAGGGGTGGAAACACCATATATTTT. This chain links TRBV25-1 with TRBJ1-3; D possibly corresponds to TRBD1 (5 bases). Trimming shortened V by 2 bases and J by 3 bases, and 5 bases separated the two germline ends. The CDR3 has 13 amino acids. The germline V gene encodes CDR1 MGHDK and CDR2 SYGVNS.

The chain recombines TRBV7-8 with TRBJ1-3; the D gene is possibly TRBD1 (5 bases). The CDR3 consists of 15 residues. V was clipped by 8 bases and J by 2 bases, with 16 bases between them. CDR1 is SGHVS, CDR2 FQNEAQ, per germline. The CDR3, as DNA: TGTGCCAGCGCCGGGACGCTCAATCCTGGAAACACCATATATTTT. This encodes CASAGTLNPGNTIYF. Drawing the rest from reference TRBV7-8 and TRBJ1-3, the complete variable domain is GAGVSQSPRYKVAKRGQDVALRCDPISGHVSLFWYQQALGQGPEFLTYFQNEAQLDKSGLPSDRFFAERPEGSVSTLKIQRTQQEDSAVYLCASAGTLNPGNTIYFGEGSWLTVV.

V gene TRBV7-2 combines with J gene TRBJ2-1; D gene unclear. The V gene lost 3 bases and the J gene lost 5 bases, with 20 bases spanning the gap. This CDR3 has 17 amino acids. The germline V gene has CDR1 SGHTA and CDR2 FQGNSA. The CDR3 DNA reads as TGTGCCAGCAGCTTGGCCCAAATTAGACCCGTTCACAATGAGCAGTTCTTC. Translation: CASSLAQIRPVHNEQFF.

This clone has more than one count but fewer than ten. The CDR3 loop reads CASSRRLAEDKQYF. As DNA, the CDR3 is TGCGCCAGCAGCCGCCGGCTAGCGGAGGACAAGCAGTACTTC. The chain combines TRBV4-1 with TRBJ2-7; 7 positions agree with TRBD2. Germline-derived CDR1 and CDR2 are MGHRA and YSYEKL. V lost 4 bases and J lost 8; bases outside the gene matches: 11. The CDR3 loop spans 14 amino acids.